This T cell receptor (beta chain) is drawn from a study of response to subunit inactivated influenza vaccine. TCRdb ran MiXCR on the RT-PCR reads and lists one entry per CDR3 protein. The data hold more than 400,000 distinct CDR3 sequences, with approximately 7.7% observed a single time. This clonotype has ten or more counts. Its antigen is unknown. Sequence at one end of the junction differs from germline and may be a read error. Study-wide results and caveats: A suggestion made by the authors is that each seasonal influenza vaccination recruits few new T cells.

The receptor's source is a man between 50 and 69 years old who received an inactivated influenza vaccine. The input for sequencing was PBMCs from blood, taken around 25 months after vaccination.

Here the CDR3 DNA reads TGCAGTGCTAGAGATCTTGGGACTAGCGGGAGAATTCTCGACTTT. Translating it yields CSARDLGTSGRILDF. The chain has TRBV20-1 and TRBJ2-3; 14 bases fit TRBD2. Germline V gene lookup returns CDR1 DFQATT and CDR2 SNEGSKA (reference sequence). This CDR3 has 15 amino acids.